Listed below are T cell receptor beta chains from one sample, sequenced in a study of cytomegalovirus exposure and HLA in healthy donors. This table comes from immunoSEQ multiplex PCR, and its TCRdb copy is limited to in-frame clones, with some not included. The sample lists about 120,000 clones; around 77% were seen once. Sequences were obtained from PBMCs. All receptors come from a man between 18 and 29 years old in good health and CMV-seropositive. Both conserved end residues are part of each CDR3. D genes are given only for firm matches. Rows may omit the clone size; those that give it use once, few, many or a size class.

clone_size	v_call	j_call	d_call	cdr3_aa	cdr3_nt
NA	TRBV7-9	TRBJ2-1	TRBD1	CASSSRDRQFF	TGTGCCAGCAGCTCAAGGGACAGGCAGTTCTTC
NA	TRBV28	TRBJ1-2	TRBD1	CASSSDRDGYGYTF	TGTGCCAGCAGCTCCGACAGGGATGGCTATGGCTACACCTTC
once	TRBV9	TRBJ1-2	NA	CASSVTHGGGANYGYTF	TGTGCCAGCAGCGTCACGCACGGGGGGGGCGCTAACTATGGCTACACCTTC
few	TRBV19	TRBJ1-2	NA	CASSPRLISDYGYTF	TGTGCCAGTAGTCCCCGACTTATCTCGGACTATGGCTACACCTTC
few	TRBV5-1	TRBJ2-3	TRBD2	CASSLASGSGSDTQYF	TGCGCCAGCAGCTTGGCTAGCGGGAGTGGGTCAGATACGCAGTATTTT
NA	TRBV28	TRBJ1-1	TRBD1	CASSLTGGFTEAFF	TGTGCCAGCAGTTTAACAGGGGGCTTCACTGAAGCTTTCTTT
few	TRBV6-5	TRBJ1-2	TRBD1	CASQPTGTHGYTF	TGTGCCAGCCAGCCGACAGGGACCCATGGCTACACCTTC
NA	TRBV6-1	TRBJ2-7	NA	CASESDFTYEQYF	TGTGCCAGCGAGTCGGACTTTACCTACGAGCAGTACTTC
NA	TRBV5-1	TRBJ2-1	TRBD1	CASSLEGGDEQFF	TGCGCCAGCAGCTTGGAAGGGGGCGATGAGCAGTTCTTC
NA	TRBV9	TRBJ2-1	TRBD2	CASSVDQREGYNEQFF	TGTGCCAGCAGCGTAGATCAGCGGGAGGGATACAATGAGCAGTTCTTC
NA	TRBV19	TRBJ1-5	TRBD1	CASSSDRGWGTNQPQHF	TGTGCCAGTAGCTCCGACAGGGGCTGGGGGACCAATCAGCCCCAGCATTTT
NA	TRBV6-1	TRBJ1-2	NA	CASRNREHYGYTF	TGTGCCAGCAGGAACAGGGAACACTATGGCTACACCTTC
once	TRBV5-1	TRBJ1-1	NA	CASSSDVGGTEAFF	TGCGCCAGCAGCTCCGATGTAGGAGGGACTGAAGCTTTCTTT
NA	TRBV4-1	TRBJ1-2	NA	CASSQAGTISNGYTF	TGCGCCAGCAGCCAAGCCGGGACAATCTCTAATGGCTACACCTTC
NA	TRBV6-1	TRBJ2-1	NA	CASSVRNEQFF	TGTGCCAGCAGTGTCAGAAATGAGCAGTTCTTC
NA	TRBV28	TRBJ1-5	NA	CASQKPGRGNQPQHF	TGTGCCAGCCAGAAGCCGGGCAGGGGCAATCAGCCCCAGCATTTT
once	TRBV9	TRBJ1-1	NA	CASSALGTSITEAFF	TGTGCCAGCAGCGCCCTCGGGACTTCTATCACTGAAGCTTTCTTT
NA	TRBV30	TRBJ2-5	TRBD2	CAWTSGLAGAPAYF	TGTGCCTGGACGTCTGGGCTAGCGGGGGCCCCCGCTTACTTC